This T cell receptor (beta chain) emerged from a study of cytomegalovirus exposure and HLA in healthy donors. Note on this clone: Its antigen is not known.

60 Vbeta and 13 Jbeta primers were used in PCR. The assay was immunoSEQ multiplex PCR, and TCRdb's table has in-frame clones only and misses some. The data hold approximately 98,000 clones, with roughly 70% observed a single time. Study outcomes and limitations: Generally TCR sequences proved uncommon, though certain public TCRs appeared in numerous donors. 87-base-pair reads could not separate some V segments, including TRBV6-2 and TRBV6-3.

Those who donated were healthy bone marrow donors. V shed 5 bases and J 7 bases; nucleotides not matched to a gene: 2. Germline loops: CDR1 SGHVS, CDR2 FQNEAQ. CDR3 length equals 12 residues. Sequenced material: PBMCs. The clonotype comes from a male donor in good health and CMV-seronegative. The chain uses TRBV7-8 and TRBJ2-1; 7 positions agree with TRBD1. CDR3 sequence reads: CASSPQGNEQFF. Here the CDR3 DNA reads TGTGCCAGCAGCCCACAGGGGAATGAGCAGTTCTTC.